This TCR beta chain appears in the sequencing data of a study of cytomegalovirus exposure and HLA in healthy donors. Note on this clone: Antigen specificity is unknown.

Study-level points and caveats: It emerged from a later analysis that several of the most significant clusters appeared to be linked to common viral pathogens. Later analysis identified a missense DCLRE1C variant that was linked to TCR beta V- and J-gene trimming. Some V segments, TRBV6-2 and TRBV6-3 among them, were indistinguishable and were therefore excluded.

Per germline, CDR1 LGHNA and CDR2 YNFKEQ. This CDR3 is built from 13 residues. Trimming took off 1 base at V and 0 bases at J, with 4 bases between the two ends. Both 60 Vbeta primers and 13 Jbeta primers went into the PCR. Clones were sequenced by immunoSEQ multiplex PCR, and TCRdb holds only the in-frame ones, with some missing. Here the sample spans some 190,000 clones, 80% to 90% being singletons. Input material: PBMCs. The receptor comes from a male donor in good health and CMV-seronegative. The V call is TRBV4-2, the J call TRBJ2-7, with D hard to call. The CDR3 is CASSQGYSYEQYF. The CDR3 bases are TGTGCCAGCAGCCAAGGCTACTCCTACGAGCAGTACTTC.